The rows below give T cell receptor beta chains drawn from one sample of a study of liver allograft versus peripheral blood T cells. TCRdb ran MiXCR on the reads and lists one entry per CDR3 protein. The sample records more than 3,000 distinct CDR3 sequences, around 21% being singletons. Receptors originate from a human patient who had a liver transplant. Some of these T cells may belong to the graft donor. CDR3s include the opening cysteine and the closing phenylalanine or tryptophan.

v_gene,len,j_gene,CDR3aa
TRBV20-1,15,TRBJ1-6,CSARVETGGGSPLHF
TRBV6-5,12,TRBJ1-3,CASISNRDTIYF
TRBV2,12,TRBJ1-3,CASSDWRNTIYF
TRBV19,14,TRBJ1-1,CASSSWGRGSEAFF
TRBV6-1,13,TRBJ1-3,CASPLYSGNTIYF
TRBV6-6,17,TRBJ1-2,CASSYPAPHRGNYGYTF
TRBV5-5,18,TRBJ1-1,CASSLNTWTGPRNTEAFF
TRBV3-1,15,TRBJ1-2,CASSRAGGQVYGYTF
TRBV3-1,14,TRBJ1-3,CASTPQPSGNTIYF
TRBV20-1,15,TRBJ1-2,CSASPVLGTMLAYTF
TRBV5-1,15,TRBJ2-7,CASSLGGTGNYEQYF
TRBV5-4,13,TRBJ2-1,CASSLYLGNEQFF
TRBV6-6,14,TRBJ2-3,CASGGARGTDTQYF
TRBV12-5,11,TRBJ2-7,CASGLMGRLYF
TRBV19,13,TRBJ1-2,CASSVNVNYGYTF
TRBV28,17,TRBJ2-5,CASSPRRWAGMRETQYF
TRBV25-1,15,TRBJ2-7,CASSELRKGSYEQYF
TRBV12-3/TRBV12-4,11,TRBJ2-1,CASSLRQSQFF
TRBV2,16,TRBJ1-5,CASRGGRVVSNQSQHF
TRBV18,12,TRBJ1-3,CASSPSGNTIYF
TRBV20-1,17,TRBJ2-7,CSARGGSGSHWDYEQYF
TRBV18,13,TRBJ1-4,CASSSRDDEKLFF
TRBV6-1,13,TRBJ1-1,CASSGTVNTEAFF
TRBV7-3,14,TRBJ2-1,CASSLGRGYNEQFF